A selection of T cell receptor beta chains follows, all from one sample in a study of blood T cells in healthy people across ages. MiXCR, applied by TCRdb to the 5' RACE reads, yields one record per CDR3 protein. This table holds some 900,000 distinct CDR3 sequences, around 48% found once. Sequenced: blood. These receptors were collected from a man aged 25-45 years in good health. Both conserved end residues are part of each CDR3. Each record gives: clone size, J gene, V gene, D gene, CDR3 DNA, CDR3 protein. The D gene is left open where the match is weak. Expanded clones get a size class; other rows say once, few or many, or leave the size out.

.,TRBJ1-1,TRBV10-3,TRBD1,TGTGCCATCAAGTACGACAGGGAGGACACTGAAGCTTTCTTT,CAIKYDREDTEAFF
.,TRBJ2-5,TRBV28,.,TGTGCCAGCAGCCCTATTTCGAGCAGGCTCCAAGAGACCCAGTACTTC,CASSPISSRLQETQYF
few,TRBJ2-3,TRBV12-3/TRBV12-4,.,TGTGCCAGCAGTCCCAACGGTTCCACAGATACGCAGTATTTT,CASSPNGSTDTQYF
few,TRBJ2-7,TRBV6-1,TRBD2,TGTGCCAGCGGGGAGGGGCTGACCTACGAGCAGTACTTC,CASGEGLTYEQYF
few,TRBJ2-1,TRBV7-8,.,TGTGCCAGCAGCTTAGTTGCGGCCCTGGGGAGTAATGAGCAGTTCTTC,CASSLVAALGSNEQFF
few,TRBJ1-6,TRBV6-5,TRBD1,TGTGCCAGTTGTACGGGACAGGGAGTTTCACCCCTCCACTTT,CASCTGQGVSPLHF
many,TRBJ1-2,TRBV29-1,.,TGCAGCGCCCCATCCGGGCTCGGCTACACCTTC,CSAPSGLGYTF
.,TRBJ2-2,TRBV12-3/TRBV12-4,.,TGTGCCAGCAGTTTATTAGGGGCGGGCACCGGGGAGCTGTTTTTT,CASSLLGAGTGELFF
once,TRBJ2-7,TRBV29-1,TRBD2,TGCAGCGTTGAATCGGGGGGGCACAATGAGCAGTACTTC,CSVESGGHNEQYF
few,TRBJ2-7,TRBV7-2,TRBD2,TGTGCCAGCAGCTTAAAGTCGGGGGGGTACGAGCAGTACTTC,CASSLKSGGYEQYF
.,TRBJ1-1,TRBV28,.,TGTGCCAGCGGAGCGGACAGTACGAACACTGAGGCTTTCTTT,CASGADSTNTEAFF
.,TRBJ2-7,TRBV6-6,.,TGTGCCAGCAGTTCGGGGGTGTCCTACGAGCAGTACTTC,CASSSGVSYEQYF
few,TRBJ2-1,TRBV21-1,.,TGTGCCAGCAGCAAAGCGCGAGGGGGTGCCTGGGGGCTTTCCTACAATGAGCAGTTCTTC,CASSKARGGAWGLSYNEQFF
.,TRBJ2-1,TRBV5-1,TRBD2,TGCGCCAGCAGTTTGGATCTAGCGGGGGGACACAATGAGCAGTTCTTC,CASSLDLAGGHNEQFF
.,TRBJ1-2,TRBV4-2,.,TGTGTCAGCAGCCAAGATATGGTCTCCGGCTACACCTTC,CVSSQDMVSGYTF
.,TRBJ2-5,TRBV5-5,.,TGTGCCAGCAGCCGAACCCATCCTAGCGCTCAAGAGACCCAGTACTTC,CASSRTHPSAQETQYF
.,TRBJ2-1,TRBV4-2,.,TGTGCCAGCTCGACTGTTAGGAGCTCCTACAATGAGCAGTTCTTC,CASSTVRSSYNEQFF
many,TRBJ2-7,TRBV9,TRBD1,TGTGCCAGCAGCACCCTGACAGGGAACGAGCAGTACTTC,CASSTLTGNEQYF
few,TRBJ2-1,TRBV4-1,TRBD1,TGCGCCAGCAGCCAAGGGACAGGGATCGCCAATGAGCAGTTCTTC,CASSQGTGIANEQFF
.,TRBJ2-7,TRBV10-3,.,TGTGCCATCAGTGAAGGGAGCAGGGGGGACGAGCAGTACTTC,CAISEGSRGDEQYF
.,TRBJ2-7,TRBV20-1,.,TGCAGTGCTAGGGAGGTTTGGCAGTCGTCCGAGCAGTACTTC,CSAREVWQSSEQYF
.,TRBJ2-5,TRBV6-5,TRBD1,TGTGCCAGCAGATACGTACAGGGGTCCCAAGAGACCCAGTACTTC,CASRYVQGSQETQYF
.,TRBJ1-2,TRBV29-1,TRBD1,TGCAGCGTTGAGTCAGGGGGCGTCTGGGGCTACACCTTC,CSVESGGVWGYTF
few,TRBJ2-5,TRBV27,.,TGTGCCAGCAAGACGGGACGGACCCAAGAGACCCAGTACTTC,CASKTGRTQETQYF
.,TRBJ1-2,TRBV25-1,.,TGTGCCAGCAGTACCAACAATGTGAACTATGGCTACACCTTC,CASSTNNVNYGYTF
.,TRBJ1-1,TRBV29-1,.,TGCAGCGTCCAGTGGGTGAACACTGAAGCTTTCTTT,CSVQWVNTEAFF
few,TRBJ1-2,TRBV2,.,TGTGCCAGTAGTGAAGGGGGTAGTAACTATGGCTACACCTTC,CASSEGGSNYGYTF
few,TRBJ2-1,TRBV6-1,TRBD1,TGTGCCACCAATTCTAGGACAGGGGGCGATGAGCAGTTCTTC,CATNSRTGGDEQFF